This T cell receptor (beta chain) was profiled in a study of PD-1 blockade in classical Hodgkin lymphoma. As concerns this clone: Its antigen is not known.

The repertoire was sequenced with immunoSEQ multiplex PCR; TCRdb's copy has only in-frame clones and lacks some. The repertoire holds around 37,000 clones, with roughly 92% as singletons. The study, taken as a whole, reports: Healthy donors were reported to have higher baseline TCR diversity than newly diagnosed patients. CD4+ TCR diversity rose significantly by C4D1, and CD8+ TCR diversity did not.

Time point defined: cycle 4 day 1 (C4D1), after more than five weeks of nivolumab. Exposure to brentuximab vedotin varied, and each patient had relapsed following autologous stem cell transplantation. Researchers report purifying CD4+ T cells from thawed PBMCs by magnetic negative selection. This CDR3 has 14 amino acids. V was trimmed by 4 bases and J by 5 bases, leaving 17 bases between them. The germline gives CDR1 GTSNPN, CDR2 SVGIG (reference sequence). The specimen was CD4+ T cells from blood, collected before the fourth cycle of nivolumab. The chain joins TRBV30 to TRBJ2-5; D tentatively fits TRBD1 or TRBD2 (5 bases each). The clonotype was recovered from a human donor with classical Hodgkin lymphoma. The chain's CDR3 is CAWNGQGRRETQYF. In DNA form, the CDR3 reads TGTGCCTGGAATGGGCAGGGACGTCGGGAGACCCAGTACTTC.